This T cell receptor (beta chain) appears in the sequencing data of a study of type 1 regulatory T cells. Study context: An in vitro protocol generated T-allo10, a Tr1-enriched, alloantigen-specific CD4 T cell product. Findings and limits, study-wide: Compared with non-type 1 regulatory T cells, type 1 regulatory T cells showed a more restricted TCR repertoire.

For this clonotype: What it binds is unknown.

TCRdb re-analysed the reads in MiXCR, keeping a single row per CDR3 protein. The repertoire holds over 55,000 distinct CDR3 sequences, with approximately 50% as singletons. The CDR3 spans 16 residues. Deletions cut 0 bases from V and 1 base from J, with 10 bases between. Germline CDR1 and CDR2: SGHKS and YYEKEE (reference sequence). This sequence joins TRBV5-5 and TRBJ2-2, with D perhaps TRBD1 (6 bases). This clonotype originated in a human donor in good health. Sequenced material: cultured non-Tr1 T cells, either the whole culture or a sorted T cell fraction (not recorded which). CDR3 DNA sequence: TGTGCCAGCAGCTTGGGGCCGGGACAGAACACCGGGGAGCTGTTTTTT. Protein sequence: CASSLGPGQNTGELFF. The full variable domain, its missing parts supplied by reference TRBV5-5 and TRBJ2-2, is DAGVTQSPTHLIKTRGQQVTLRCSPISGHKSVSWYQQVLGQGPQFIFQYYEKEERGRGNFPDRFSARQFPNYSSELNVNALLLGDSALYLCASSLGPGQNTGELFFGEGSRLTVL.